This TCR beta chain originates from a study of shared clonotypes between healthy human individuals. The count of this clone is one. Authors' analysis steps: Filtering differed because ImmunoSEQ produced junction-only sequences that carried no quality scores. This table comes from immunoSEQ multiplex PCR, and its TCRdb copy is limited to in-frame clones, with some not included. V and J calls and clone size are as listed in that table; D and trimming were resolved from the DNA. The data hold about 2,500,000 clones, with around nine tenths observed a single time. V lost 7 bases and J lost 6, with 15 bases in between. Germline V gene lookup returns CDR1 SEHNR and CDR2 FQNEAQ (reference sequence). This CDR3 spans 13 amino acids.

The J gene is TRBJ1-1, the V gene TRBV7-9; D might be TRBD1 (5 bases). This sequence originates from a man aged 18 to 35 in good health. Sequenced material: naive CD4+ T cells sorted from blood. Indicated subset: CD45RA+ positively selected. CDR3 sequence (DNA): TGTGCCAGCACAATTCGGGGCTTAGCTGAAGCTTTCTTT. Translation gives CASTIRGLAEAFF. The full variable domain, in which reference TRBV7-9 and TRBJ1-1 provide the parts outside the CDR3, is DTGVSQNPRHKITKRGQNVTFRCDPISEHNRLYWYRQTLGQGPEFLTYFQNEAQLEKSRLLSDRFSAERPKGSFSTLEIQRTEQGDSAMYLCASTIRGLAEAFFGQGTRLTVV.